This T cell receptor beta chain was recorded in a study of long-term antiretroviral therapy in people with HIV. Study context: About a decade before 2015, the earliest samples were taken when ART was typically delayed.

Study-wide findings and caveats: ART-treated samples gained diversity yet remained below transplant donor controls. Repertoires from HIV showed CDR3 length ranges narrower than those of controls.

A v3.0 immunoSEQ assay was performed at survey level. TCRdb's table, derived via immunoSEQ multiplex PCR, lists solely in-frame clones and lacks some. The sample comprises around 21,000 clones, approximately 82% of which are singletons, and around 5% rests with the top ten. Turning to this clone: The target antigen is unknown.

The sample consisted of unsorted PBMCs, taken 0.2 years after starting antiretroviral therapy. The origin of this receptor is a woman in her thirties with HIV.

CDR3 in DNA: TGCGCCAGCAGCTTCGCTGCCCCGGCTAATTCACCCCTCCACTTT. It translates to CASSFAAPANSPLHF. The V and J genes are TRBV5-1 and TRBJ1-6; no clear D gene. V was cut by 2 bases and J by 6 bases, with 12 bases left in between. This CDR3 spans 15 amino acids. Per the germline V gene, CDR1 is SGHRS and CDR2 is YFSETQ.